A single TCR beta chain is shown here with its context. The ends were cut back, 5 bases at V and 4 bases at J, with 14 bases in the middle. The CDR3 has 15 residues. Germline-derived CDR1 and CDR2 are LNHDA and SQIVND (reference sequence). This specimen comes from a study of blood T cell repertoires in COVID-19. Study-wide background: Acute and convalescent COVID-19 samples came from the United States, Italy and Spain. PBMCs, B-cell-depleted T cells, or T cells were the source of the cDNA or gDNA that made up the material.

In the authors' workflow: Estimated nucleated cell counts came from reference gene primer amplification. Sequencing was performed with immunoSEQ multiplex PCR; in TCRdb, only in-frame clones are kept and a portion is missing. That table supplies the V and J calls and clone size; D and trimming were determined from the DNA. The data contain about 150,000 clones, roughly 85% of them singletons. The TCR comes from a human donor with acute or convalescent COVID-19. The donor label of this sample is uncertain. The chain couples TRBV19 to TRBJ2-2; TRBD2 is a possible D gene (5 bases). Specimen: peripheral blood. CDR3 amino acids: CASSPLSGSTGELFF. Here the CDR3 DNA reads TGTGCCAGTAGTCCCCTCTCGGGGTCCACCGGGGAGCTGTTTTTT.